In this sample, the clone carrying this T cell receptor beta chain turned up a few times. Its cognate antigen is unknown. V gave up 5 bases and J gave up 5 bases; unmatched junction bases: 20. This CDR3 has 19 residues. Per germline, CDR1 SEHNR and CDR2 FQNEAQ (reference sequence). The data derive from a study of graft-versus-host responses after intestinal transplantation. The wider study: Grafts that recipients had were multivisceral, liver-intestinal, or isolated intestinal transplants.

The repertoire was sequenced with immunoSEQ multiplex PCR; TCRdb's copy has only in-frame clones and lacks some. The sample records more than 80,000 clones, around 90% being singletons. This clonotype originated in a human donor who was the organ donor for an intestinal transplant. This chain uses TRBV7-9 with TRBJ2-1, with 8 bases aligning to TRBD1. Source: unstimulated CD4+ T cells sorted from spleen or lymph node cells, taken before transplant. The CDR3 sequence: CASSLRPDRGVWRDNEQFF. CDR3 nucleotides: TGTGCCAGCAGCCTGCGACCCGACAGGGGAGTTTGGCGGGACAATGAGCAGTTCTTC. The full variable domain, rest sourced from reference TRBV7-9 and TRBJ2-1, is DTGVSQNPRHKITKRGQNVTFRCDPISEHNRLYWYRQTLGQGPEFLTYFQNEAQLEKSRLLSDRFSAERPKGSFSTLEIQRTEQGDSAMYLCASSLRPDRGVWRDNEQFFGPGTRLTVL.